This entry is about one T cell receptor beta chain. This entry belongs to a study of blood T cell repertoires in COVID-19. Whole-study context: Italy, Spain and the United States were the sources of the convalescent and acute COVID-19 samples. The cDNA or gDNA used as material had been derived from T cells, B-cell-depleted T cells, or PBMCs.

The J segment lost 0 bases and the V segment lost 2 bases, leaving 1 base of the junction unmatched. The CDR3 covers 15 residues. Per the germline V gene, CDR1 is SGHRS and CDR2 is YFSETQ. Study processing details: How many nucleated cells were present was estimated from reference gene primer amplification. The data were produced by immunoSEQ multiplex PCR, yet TCRdb's version contains in-frame clones alone and is incomplete. V and J calls and clone size are as listed in that table; D and trimming were resolved from the DNA. The data show around 250,000 clones, approximately 87% seen once. V and J are TRBV5-1 and TRBJ2-3; TRBD2 agrees at 9 bases. The source material was peripheral blood. This clonotype was sampled from a human donor in a cohort sampled during active COVID-19. The CDR3: CASSLGLASTDTQYF. In DNA form, the CDR3 reads TGCGCCAGCAGCTTAGGACTAGCGAGCACAGATACGCAGTATTTT.